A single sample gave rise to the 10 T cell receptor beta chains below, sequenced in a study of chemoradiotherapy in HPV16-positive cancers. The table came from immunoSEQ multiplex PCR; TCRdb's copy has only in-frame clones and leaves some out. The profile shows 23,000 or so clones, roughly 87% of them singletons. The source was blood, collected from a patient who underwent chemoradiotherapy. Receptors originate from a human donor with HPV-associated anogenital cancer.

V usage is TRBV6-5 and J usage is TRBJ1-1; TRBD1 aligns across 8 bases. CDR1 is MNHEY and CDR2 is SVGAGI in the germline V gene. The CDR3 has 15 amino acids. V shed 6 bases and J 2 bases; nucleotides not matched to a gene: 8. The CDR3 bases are TGTGCCAGCAGCCTTCTTGGACAGGGTAACACTGAAGCTTTCTTT. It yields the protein CASSLLGQGNTEAFF.

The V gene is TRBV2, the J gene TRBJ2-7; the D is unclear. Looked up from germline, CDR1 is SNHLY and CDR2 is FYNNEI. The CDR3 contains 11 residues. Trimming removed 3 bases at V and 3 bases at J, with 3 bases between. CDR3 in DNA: TGTGCCAGCAGTGATAACTACGAGCAGTACTTC. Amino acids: CASSDNYEQYF.

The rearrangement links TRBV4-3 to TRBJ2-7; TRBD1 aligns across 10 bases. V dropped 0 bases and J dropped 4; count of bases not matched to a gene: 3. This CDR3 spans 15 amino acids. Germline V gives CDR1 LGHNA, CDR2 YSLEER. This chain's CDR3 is CASSQDGGQGYEQYF. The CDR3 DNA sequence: TGCGCCAGCAGCCAAGATGGGGGACAGGGGTACGAGCAGTACTTC.

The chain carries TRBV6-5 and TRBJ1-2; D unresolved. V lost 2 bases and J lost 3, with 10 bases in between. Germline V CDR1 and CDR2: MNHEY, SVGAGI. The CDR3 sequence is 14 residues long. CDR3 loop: CASSYTVRDYGYTF. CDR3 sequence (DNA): TGTGCCAGCAGTTACACAGTTCGGGACTATGGCTACACCTTC.

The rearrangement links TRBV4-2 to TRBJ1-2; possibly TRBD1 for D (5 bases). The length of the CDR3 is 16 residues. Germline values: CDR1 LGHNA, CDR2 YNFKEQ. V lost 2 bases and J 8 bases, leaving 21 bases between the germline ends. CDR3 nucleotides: TGTGCCAGCAGCCAAAGGGCCACGGGGGTAAGACCAGGCTACACCTTC. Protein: CASSQRATGVRPGYTF.

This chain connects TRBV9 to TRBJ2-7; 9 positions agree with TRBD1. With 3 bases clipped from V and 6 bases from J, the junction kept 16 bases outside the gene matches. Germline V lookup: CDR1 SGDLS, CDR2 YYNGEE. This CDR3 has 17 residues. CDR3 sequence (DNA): TGTGCCAGCAGCGCGTTACCGGGACAGGGCAACCTCGTCGAGCAGTACTTC. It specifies CASSALPGQGNLVEQYF.

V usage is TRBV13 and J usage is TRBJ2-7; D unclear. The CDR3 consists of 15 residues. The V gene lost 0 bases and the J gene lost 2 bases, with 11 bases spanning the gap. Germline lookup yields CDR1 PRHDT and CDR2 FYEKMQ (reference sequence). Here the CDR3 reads CASSLGKGFPYEQYF. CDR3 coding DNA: TGTGCCAGCAGCTTAGGTAAGGGATTTCCCTACGAGCAGTACTTC.

The chain's CDR3 is CASSLGQGMTETQYF. Written as DNA, the CDR3 is TGCGCCAGCAGCTTGGGACAGGGGATGACCGAGACCCAGTACTTC. The rearrangement joins TRBV5-1 to TRBJ2-5; TRBD1 agrees at 8 bases. The V gene's germline CDR1 is SGHRS and CDR2 YFSETQ. This CDR3 comprises 15 residues. J was trimmed by 5 bases and V by 0 bases; bases with no gene match: 6.

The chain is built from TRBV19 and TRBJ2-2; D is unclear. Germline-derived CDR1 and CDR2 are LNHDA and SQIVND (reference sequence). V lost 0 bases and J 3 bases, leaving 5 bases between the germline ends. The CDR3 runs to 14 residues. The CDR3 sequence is CASSIDIHTGELFF. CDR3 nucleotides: TGTGCCAGTAGTATAGACATCCACACCGGGGAGCTGTTTTTT.

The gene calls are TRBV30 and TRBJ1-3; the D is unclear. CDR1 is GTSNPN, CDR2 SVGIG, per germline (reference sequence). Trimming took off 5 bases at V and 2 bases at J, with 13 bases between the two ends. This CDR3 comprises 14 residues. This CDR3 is CAWGQRRAGNTIYF. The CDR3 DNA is TGTGCCTGGGGCCAAAGGAGGGCTGGAAACACCATATATTTT. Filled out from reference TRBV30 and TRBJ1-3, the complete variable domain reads SQTIHQWPATLVQPVGSPLSLECTVEGTSNPNLYWYRQAAGRGLQLLFYSVGIGQISSEVPQNLSASRPQDRQFILSSKKLLLSDSGFYLCAWGQRRAGNTIYFGEGSWLTVV.